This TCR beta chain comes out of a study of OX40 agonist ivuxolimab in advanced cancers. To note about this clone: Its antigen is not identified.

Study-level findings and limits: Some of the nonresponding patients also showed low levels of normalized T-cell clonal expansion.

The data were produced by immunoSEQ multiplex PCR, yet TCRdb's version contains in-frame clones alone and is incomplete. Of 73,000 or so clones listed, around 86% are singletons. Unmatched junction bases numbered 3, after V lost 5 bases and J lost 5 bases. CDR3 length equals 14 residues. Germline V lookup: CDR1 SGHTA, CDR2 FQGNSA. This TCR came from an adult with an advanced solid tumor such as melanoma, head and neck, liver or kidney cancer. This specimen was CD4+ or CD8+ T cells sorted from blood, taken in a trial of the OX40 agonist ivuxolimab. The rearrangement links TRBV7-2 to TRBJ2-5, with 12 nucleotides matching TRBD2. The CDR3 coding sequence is TGTGCCAGCAGCCCGGGACTAGCGGGTGAGACCCAGTACTTC. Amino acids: CASSPGLAGETQYF.